The 21 T cell receptor beta chains below all came from one sample that was sequenced in a study of cytomegalovirus exposure and HLA in healthy donors. PCR was performed using 60 Vbeta and 13 Jbeta primers. Method: immunoSEQ multiplex PCR; TCRdb's copy keeps in-frame clones and lacks some. The sample records some 150,000 clones, around 80% being singletons. Sequenced: PBMCs. The receptors come from a man aged 40-49 years in good health and CMV-seronegative.

For the CDR3, the DNA is TGTGCCAGTAGTGGAAGACTCTCCTACGAGCAGTACTTC. It specifies CASSGRLSYEQYF. This chain links TRBV19 with TRBJ2-7; D not resolved. The V end lost 5 bases, the J end lost 0 bases, and 8 bases lay between the germline ends. Germline V gene data show CDR1 as LNHDA and CDR2 as SQIVND (reference sequence). The CDR3 length is 13 residues.

The chain links TRBV7-9 to TRBJ1-5, with D uncertain. This CDR3 has 12 residues. Germline loops: CDR1 SEHNR, CDR2 FQNEAQ (reference sequence). The V and J ends lost 3 bases and 15 bases respectively, with 15 bases between them. The CDR3 bases are TGTGCCAGCAGCTTTGGCGAGGGCCGGACGCATTTT. Its protein product is CASSFGEGRTHF. The full variable domain, rest sourced from reference TRBV7-9 and TRBJ1-5, is DTGVSQNPRHKITKRGQNVTFRCDPISEHNRLYWYRQTLGQGPEFLTYFQNEAQLEKSRLLSDRFSAERPKGSFSTLEIQRTEQGDSAMYLCASSFGEGRTHFGDGTRLSIL.

The chain combines TRBV7-6 with TRBJ2-2; TRBD2 matches at 12 bases. This CDR3 contains 18 residues. Germline CDR1 and CDR2: SGHVS and FNYEAQ. V lost 3 bases, J lost 0 bases, and 5 bases stayed unmatched. The CDR3 protein is CASSFRLAGASNTGELFF. The CDR3 DNA follows: TGTGCCAGCAGCTTCAGACTAGCGGGGGCCTCGAACACCGGGGAGCTGTTTTTT. Full variable domain (remainder filled in from reference TRBV7-6 and TRBJ2-2): GAGVSQSPRYKVTKRGQDVALRCDPISGHVSLYWYRQALGQGPEFLTYFNYEAQQDKSGLPNDRFSAERPEGSISTLTIQRTEQRDSAMYRCASSFRLAGASNTGELFFGEGSRLTVL.

This clone was recorded many times. The V call is TRBV19, the J call TRBJ1-1, with D uncertain. In germline, CDR1 is LNHDA, CDR2 SQIVND (reference sequence). V dropped 5 bases and J dropped 3 bases, with 16 bases sitting between them. The CDR3 extends over 15 amino acids. CDR3 sequence reads: CASSSPSNEDTEAFF. CDR3 sequence (DNA): TGTGCCAGTAGTTCCCCCTCCAACGAGGACACTGAAGCTTTCTTT. Full variable domain (missing parts from reference TRBV19 and TRBJ1-1): DGGITQSPKYLFRKEGQNVTLSCEQNLNHDAMYWYRQDPGQGLRLIYYSQIVNDFQKGDIAEGYSVSREKKESFPLTVTSAQKNPTAFYLCASSSPSNEDTEAFFGQGTRLTVV.

The rearrangement links TRBV5-1 to TRBJ1-2; D remains unclear. There are 14 residues in the CDR3. Between the trimmed V and J ends, which lost 2 bases and 5 bases, there was a span of 13 bases. CDR1 and CDR2 (germline): SGHRS, YFSETQ. DNA of the CDR3: TGCGCCAGCAGCTTTGGAGGATTTGGGTATGGCTACACCTTC. The encoded protein is CASSFGGFGYGYTF.

CDR3 protein: CASSYSGEKLFF. The CDR3 coding sequence is TGTGCCAGCAGTTACTCGGGCGAAAAACTGTTTTTT. The rearrangement links TRBV6-5 to TRBJ1-4; unclear D gene. V lost 0 bases, J lost 8 bases, and 4 bases lay in between. CDR1 is MNHEY, CDR2 SVGAGI, per germline. The CDR3 extends over 12 amino acids.

The chain combines TRBV12-5 with TRBJ2-5; 8 positions match TRBD2. The V gene end was trimmed by 5 bases and the J gene end by 4 bases; junction bases not matched to a gene: 6. In germline, CDR1 is LGHNT, CDR2 FRNRAP. The CDR3 has 14 residues. The CDR3 loop is CASGRSSGAETQYF. The CDR3 DNA reads as TGTGCTAGTGGTAGGAGTAGCGGGGCAGAGACCCAGTACTTC. The complete variable domain, with remaining parts taken from reference TRBV12-5 and TRBJ2-5, reads DARVTQTPRHKVTEMGQEVTMRCQPILGHNTVFWYRQTMMQGLELLAYFRNRAPLDDSGMPKDRFSAEMPDATLATLKIQPSEPRDSAVYFCASGRSSGAETQYFGPGTRLLVL.

This clone has only one observation. The chain has TRBV5-8 and TRBJ2-3; D uncertain. The CDR3 extends over 18 amino acids. Germline V gene lookup returns CDR1 SGHTS and CDR2 YDEGEE. V was shortened by 3 bases and J by 7 bases, with 27 bases between the two germline ends. Here the CDR3 DNA reads TGTGCCAGCAGCTCGCCGGGTAGATGGCAATCCCAATCTTATACGCAGTATTTT. This encodes CASSSPGRWQSQSYTQYF.

This clone was found a few times. The gene calls are TRBV10-3 and TRBJ2-5; 7 bases align to TRBD2. The CDR3 consists of 13 residues. The ends lost 4 bases at V and 3 bases at J; junction bases unmatched: 2. Germline V gene data show CDR1 as ENHRY and CDR2 as SYGVKD. The CDR3 here is CAISGRGEETQYF. DNA of the CDR3: TGTGCCATCAGTGGTCGGGGGGAAGAGACCCAGTACTTC.

The chain uses TRBV19 and TRBJ1-1; 7 positions match TRBD1. CDR1 is LNHDA and CDR2 is SQIVND in the germline V gene (reference sequence). Losses at the gene ends were 10 bases for V and 1 base for J; bases not matched to a gene: 3. This CDR3 spans 12 amino acids. CDR3 region: CATRTGNTEAFF. DNA of the CDR3: TGTGCCACTAGGACAGGGAACACTGAAGCTTTCTTT.

This clone was observed a handful of times. The chain carries TRBV27 and TRBJ2-7, with TRBD1 matching 7 bases. Germline trimming cut 0 bases from V and 12 bases from J; bases unmatched to any gene: 5. The CDR3 contains 12 residues. Per the germline V gene, CDR1 is MNHEY and CDR2 is SMNVEV (reference sequence). The CDR3: CASSLSGQTLYF. The DNA for the CDR3 is TGTGCCAGCAGTTTATCGGGACAGACTCTGTACTTC.

This rearrangement joins TRBV27 to TRBJ1-5, with D possibly being TRBD1 (5 bases). The CDR3 length is 15 residues. V lost 3 bases, J lost 0 bases, and 9 bases lay in between. Germline CDR1 MNHEY, CDR2 SMNVEV (reference sequence). The CDR3 region is CASSLVGRSNQPQHF. The CDR3 nucleotides read TGTGCCAGCAGTTTGGTGGGGCGTAGCAATCAGCCCCAGCATTTT.

This clone was found once. The chain employs TRBV19 and TRBJ2-7; perhaps TRBD2 as D (5 bases). Germline V gene sequence: CDR1 LNHDA, CDR2 SQIVND (reference sequence). This CDR3 comprises 13 residues. The V gene lost 10 bases and the J gene lost 0 bases, with 13 bases spanning the gap. The CDR3 is CATRRASSYEQYF. CDR3 bases: TGTGCCACCCGGCGGGCAAGCTCCTACGAGCAGTACTTC.

This rearrangement joins TRBV4-1 to TRBJ1-2; 8 nucleotides line up with TRBD1. There are 15 residues in the CDR3. Germline CDR1 and CDR2: MGHRA and YSYEKL. Trimming cost V 2 bases and J 5 bases; bases outside gene matches: 7. For the CDR3, the DNA is TGCGCCAGCAGCCAACCGAAGACAGGGGAATATGGCTACACCTTC. Its translation is CASSQPKTGEYGYTF.

Concerning this clone itself: The same CDR3 arises from other DNA sequences in this sample as well. The V and J genes are TRBV7-9 and TRBJ1-3, with D perhaps TRBD1 (5 bases). Germline-derived CDR1 and CDR2 are SEHNR and FQNEAQ (reference sequence). This CDR3 is built from 14 residues. Trimming shortened V by 4 bases and J by 0 bases, and 7 bases separated the two germline ends. For the CDR3, the DNA is TGTGCCAGCAGCTCGACAGTCTCTGGAAACACCATATATTTT. This encodes CASSSTVSGNTIYF. The full variable domain, rest sourced from reference TRBV7-9 and TRBJ1-3, is DTGVSQNPRHKITKRGQNVTFRCDPISEHNRLYWYRQTLGQGPEFLTYFQNEAQLEKSRLLSDRFSAERPKGSFSTLEIQRTEQGDSAMYLCASSSTVSGNTIYFGEGSWLTVV.

The V call is TRBV6-5, the J call TRBJ2-7; 7 bases fit TRBD1. J gave up 0 bases and V 3 bases, and 2 bases lay outside the gene matches. This CDR3 comprises 14 residues. Germline V gene sequence: CDR1 MNHEY, CDR2 SVGAGI. The DNA of the CDR3 is TGTGCCAGCAGTTATGGGGACAGCTCCTACGAGCAGTACTTC. Its protein product is CASSYGDSSYEQYF.

This clone was seen a few times. V gene TRBV5-1 combines with J gene TRBJ1-1; D remains unclear. Trimming took 0 bases from V and 6 from J, leaving 18 bases between them. Germline loops: CDR1 SGHRS, CDR2 YFSETQ. The CDR3 extends over 16 amino acids. The DNA of the CDR3 is TGCGCCAGCAGCTTGGCCGCGATGGAGGGTGGTGCTGAAGCTTTCTTT. It translates to CASSLAAMEGGAEAFF.

This chain links TRBV28 with TRBJ2-7, with D possibly matching TRBD1 (6 bases). There are 15 residues in the CDR3. Germline-derived CDR1 and CDR2 are MDHEN and SYDVKM. V lost 1 base and J 2 bases, leaving 12 bases between the germline ends. In DNA, the CDR3 is TGTGCCAGCAGTTTATCAGGGGTGACGACCTACGAGCAGTACTTC. Its translation: CASSLSGVTTYEQYF.

The gene calls are TRBV5-8 and TRBJ1-3; D may be TRBD1 (5 bases). Germline CDR1 and CDR2: SGHTS and YDEGEE. The CDR3 contains 16 residues. The V end lost 5 bases, the J end lost 0 bases, and 15 bases lay between the germline ends. The CDR3 DNA sequence: TGTGCCAGCAGATCGTTTCTTAGGGGCTCTGGAAACACCATATATTTT. This encodes CASRSFLRGSGNTIYF.

This clone has just a few counts. The chain carries TRBV25-1 and TRBJ1-4, with TRBD1 matching 8 bases. V lost 8 bases, J lost 6 bases, and 2 bases stayed unmatched. CDR1 and CDR2 from the germline V gene are MGHDK and SYGVNS. The CDR3 runs 12 residues. The CDR3 nucleotides are TGTGCCAGCGGGGGACAGGATGAAAAACTGTTTTTT. Protein sequence: CASGGQDEKLFF.

The chain joins TRBV11-2 to TRBJ2-5; the D is unclear. The CDR3 extends over 12 amino acids. Germline V gives CDR1 SGHAT, CDR2 FQNNGV. V was trimmed by 7 bases and J by 2 bases, leaving 8 bases between them. CDR3 nucleotide sequence: TGTGCCAGCACCTTCCTTCAAGAGACCCAGTACTTC. It encodes CASTFLQETQYF.